This TCR beta chain was retrieved from a study of type 1 regulatory T cells. At the level of the study: An in vitro protocol generated T-allo10, a Tr1-enriched, alloantigen-specific CD4 T cell product. Whole-study results and caveats: Tr1 cells had a more restricted TCR repertoire than non-Tr1 cells.

Details on this clonotype: The antigen is unknown. The junction differs from germline at one of its ends, possibly a read error.

The CDR3 is 14 amino acids. TCRdb re-analysed the reads in MiXCR, keeping a single row per CDR3 protein. Among roughly 71,000 distinct CDR3 sequences listed, around 20% were seen once. The sample comprised cultured type 1 regulatory T (Tr1) cells, either the whole culture or a sorted fraction (not recorded which). The chain links TRBV12-3 or TRBV12-4 to TRBJ1-5, with D unclear. The clonotype was recovered from a human donor in good health. CDR3 amino acids: CASSFLNSDQPQHF. The CDR3 DNA follows: TGTGCCAGCAGTTTTTTGAATAGCGATCAGCCCCAGCATTTT.